The entry that follows covers one TCR beta chain sequence. Some clones are missing from TCRdb's copy, which holds only in-frame ones; the method was immunoSEQ multiplex PCR. The repertoire holds more than 300,000 clones, with just over 85% as singletons. This specimen comes from a study of cytomegalovirus exposure and HLA in healthy donors. There are 15 residues in the CDR3. Germline V CDR1 and CDR2: SGHRS, YFSETQ. V shed 3 bases and J 10 bases; nucleotides not matched to a gene: 10. The receptor was isolated from a woman aged 18-29 years in good health and CMV-seronegative. The chain couples TRBV5-1 to TRBJ2-1; 10 positions agree with TRBD2. The sequenced sample consisted of PBMCs. For the CDR3, the DNA is TGCGCCAGCAGCTCGCCCACCAAAGCGGGAGGGGAGCAGTTCTTC. It codes for CASSSPTKAGGEQFF.